This T cell receptor (beta chain) was sequenced in a study of T cells in Graves' hyperthyroidism and ophthalmopathy. From RNA transcripts, TCR beta CDR3 regions were amplified. Carried out on the TCR CDR3, a first-round RT-PCR used the HTBI primer set. One entry per CDR3 protein, called by TCRdb with MiXCR from the multiplex PCR reads. The sample includes a few hundred thousand distinct CDR3 sequences, about 15% of them seen just once. The CDR3 is 17 residues long. Per germline, CDR1 SGHRS and CDR2 YFSETQ. Trimming removed 4 bases from V and 2 bases from J, with 22 bases in between. The chain uses TRBV5-1 and TRBJ2-7; TRBD2 is a possible D gene (6 bases). Sequenced: blood. The source of this sequence is a woman in her twenties or thirties with Graves' ophthalmopathy. The CDR3 protein is CASSLGTQLSPTYEQYF. The CDR3 nucleotides read TGCGCCAGCAGCCTCGGGACTCAACTCTCTCCTACCTACGAGCAGTACTTC.